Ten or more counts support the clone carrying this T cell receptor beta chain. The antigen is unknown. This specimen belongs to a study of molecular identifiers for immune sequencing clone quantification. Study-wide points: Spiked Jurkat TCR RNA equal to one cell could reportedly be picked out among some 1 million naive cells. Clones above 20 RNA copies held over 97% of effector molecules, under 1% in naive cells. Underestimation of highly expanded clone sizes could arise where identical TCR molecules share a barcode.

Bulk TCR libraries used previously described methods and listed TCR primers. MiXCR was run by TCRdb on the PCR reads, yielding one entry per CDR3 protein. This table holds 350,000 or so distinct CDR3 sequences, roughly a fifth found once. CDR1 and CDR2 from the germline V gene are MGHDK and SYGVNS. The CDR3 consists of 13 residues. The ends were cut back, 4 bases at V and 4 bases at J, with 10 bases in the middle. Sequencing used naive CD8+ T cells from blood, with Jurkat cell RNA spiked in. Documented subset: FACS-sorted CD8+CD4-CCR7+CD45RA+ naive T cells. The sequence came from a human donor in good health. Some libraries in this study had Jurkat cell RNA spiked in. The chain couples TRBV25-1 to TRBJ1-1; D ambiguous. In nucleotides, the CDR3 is TGTGCCAGCAGTGTTTCCCGATCCACTGAAGCTTTCTTT. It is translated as CASSVSRSTEAFF.